This TCR beta chain was identified in a study of blood T cells in healthy people across ages. The table lists this clonotype with a few counts. Trimming took 0 bases from V and 5 from J, leaving 13 bases between them. This CDR3 contains 14 residues. CDR1 and CDR2 (germline): DFQATT, SNEGSKA (reference sequence). The second PCR ran roughly 6 to 12 cycles with a sample-barcoded 5' primer and J-beta primers. TCRdb called the 5' RACE reads again in MiXCR, with one record for every CDR3 protein. The repertoire includes roughly 700,000 distinct CDR3 sequences, approximately 50% of them detected once, and 25% to 35% sits in the top ten.

The origin of this receptor is a woman aged 60 to 75 in good health. The V call is TRBV20-1, the J call TRBJ2-5; possibly TRBD2 for D (5 bases). The sequenced sample was blood. Here the CDR3 reads CSARDRGGWETQYF. CDR3 nucleotides: TGCAGTGCTAGAGATCGTGGAGGATGGGAGACCCAGTACTTC.